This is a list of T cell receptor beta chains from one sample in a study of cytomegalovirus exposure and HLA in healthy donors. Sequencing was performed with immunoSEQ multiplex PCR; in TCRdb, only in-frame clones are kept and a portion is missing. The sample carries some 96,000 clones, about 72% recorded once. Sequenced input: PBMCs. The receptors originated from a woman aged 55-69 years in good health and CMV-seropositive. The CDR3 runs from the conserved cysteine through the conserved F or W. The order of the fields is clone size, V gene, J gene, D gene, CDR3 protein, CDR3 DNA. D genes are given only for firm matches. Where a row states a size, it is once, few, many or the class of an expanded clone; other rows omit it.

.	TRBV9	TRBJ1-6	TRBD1	CASSGDRAWYNSPLHF	TGTGCCAGCAGCGGGGACAGGGCTTGGTATAATTCACCCCTCCACTTT
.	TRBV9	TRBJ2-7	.	CASSPRDFSPGEQYF	TGTGCCAGCAGCCCCCGGGACTTCTCCCCGGGGGAGCAGTACTTC
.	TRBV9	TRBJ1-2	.	CASSVASGQGIYGYTF	TGTGCCAGCAGCGTAGCTTCGGGGCAGGGGATCTATGGCTACACCTTC
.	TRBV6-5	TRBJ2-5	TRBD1	CASSYLGTERETQYF	TGTGCCAGCAGTTACCTTGGGACAGAGCGAGAGACCCAGTACTTC
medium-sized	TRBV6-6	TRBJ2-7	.	CASGTGDYEQYF	TGTGCCAGCGGGACGGGAGACTACGAGCAGTACTTC
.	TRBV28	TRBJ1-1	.	CASIQGTMNTEAFF	TGTGCCAGCATTCAGGGTACGATGAACACTGAAGCTTTCTTT
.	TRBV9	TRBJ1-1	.	CASSARGLAEAFF	TGTGCCAGCAGCGCCAGGGGTTTGGCTGAAGCTTTCTTT
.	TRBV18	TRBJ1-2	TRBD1	CASSPPTNRGHGYTF	TGTGCCAGCTCACCACCGACTAACAGGGGCCATGGCTACACCTTC
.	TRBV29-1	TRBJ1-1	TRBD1	CSARTGGTEAFF	TGCAGCGCCCGCACAGGGGGAACTGAAGCTTTCTTT
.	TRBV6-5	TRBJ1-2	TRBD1	CASSRQQGSYGYTF	TGTGCCAGCAGTCGTCAACAGGGGAGCTATGGCTACACCTTC
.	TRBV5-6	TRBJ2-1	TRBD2	CASSPSGGPSYNEQFF	TGTGCCAGCAGCCCGAGCGGGGGCCCCTCCTACAATGAGCAGTTCTTC
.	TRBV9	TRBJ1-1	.	CASSASFGGWTEAFF	TGTGCCAGCAGCGCCTCCTTTGGGGGCTGGACTGAAGCTTTCTTT
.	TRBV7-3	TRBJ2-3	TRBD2	CASSLTSSGSTDTQYF	TGTGCCAGCAGCTTAACGAGTAGCGGGAGCACAGATACGCAGTATTTT
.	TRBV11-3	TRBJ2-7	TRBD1	CASSTTGEYEQYF	TGTGCCAGCAGCACGACAGGGGAGTACGAGCAGTACTTC
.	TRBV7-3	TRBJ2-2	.	CASSPQVPTGELFF	TGTGCCAGCAGCCCCCAGGTACCTACCGGGGAGCTGTTTTTT
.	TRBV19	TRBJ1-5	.	CASNTGDSNQPQHF	TGTGCCAGTAATACGGGGGATAGCAATCAGCCCCAGCATTTT
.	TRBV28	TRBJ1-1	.	CASSLTGTEAFF	TGTGCCAGCAGTTTAACAGGGACTGAAGCTTTCTTT
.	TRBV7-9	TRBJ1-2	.	CASSLAGGGYTF	TGTGCCAGCAGCTTAGCGGGGGGTGGCTACACCTTC
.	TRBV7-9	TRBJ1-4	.	CASSLSNTDEKLFF	TGTGCCAGCAGCTTATCAAATACTGATGAAAAACTGTTTTTT
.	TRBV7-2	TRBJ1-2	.	CASSSGSVPYGYTF	TGTGCCAGCAGCTCAGGGTCGGTCCCATATGGCTACACCTTC
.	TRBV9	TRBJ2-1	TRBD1	CASSGSGQHYNEQFF	TGTGCCAGCAGCGGCTCGGGACAGCATTACAATGAGCAGTTCTTC
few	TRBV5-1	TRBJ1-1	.	CASALGGDPMNTEAFF	TGCGCCTCTGCTTTAGGAGGGGACCCCATGAACACTGAAGCTTTCTTT
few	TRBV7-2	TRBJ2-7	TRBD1	CASSSTGWEYEQYF	TGTGCCAGCAGCTCGACAGGGTGGGAATACGAGCAGTACTTC
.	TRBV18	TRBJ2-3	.	CASSAGTTDTQYF	TGTGCCAGCTCAGCGGGAACCACAGATACGCAGTATTTT
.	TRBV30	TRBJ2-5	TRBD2	CAWRTSGRARETQYF	TGTGCCTGGAGGACTAGCGGGAGGGCCCGTGAGACCCAGTACTTC
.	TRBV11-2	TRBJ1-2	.	CASSLGAGYTF	TGTGCCAGCAGCTTAGGGGCTGGCTACACCTTC